Listed here are 16 T cell receptor beta chains from one sample, sequenced in a study of cytomegalovirus exposure and HLA in healthy donors. Primers included in the PCR were 60 Vbeta and 13 Jbeta primers. Libraries were prepared by immunoSEQ multiplex PCR; TCRdb keeps only in-frame clonotypes and omits some of them. Found here are around 210,000 clones; the top ten clones hold 0.9% to 1.4%. Sequenced sample: PBMCs. These receptors were obtained from a girl aged 2-15 years in good health and CMV-seropositive.

This chain joins TRBV7-2 and TRBJ2-3; D not resolved. Germline CDR1 reads SGHTA; CDR2 reads FQGNSA. The CDR3 runs to 16 residues. With 1 base removed from V and 1 base from J, the gap between germline ends came to 12 bases. This CDR3 is CASSLGLVMGTDTQYF. The CDR3 nucleotides read TGTGCCAGCAGCTTAGGGCTAGTGATGGGCACAGATACGCAGTATTTT. Full variable domain (remainder filled in from reference TRBV7-2 and TRBJ2-3): GAGVSQSPSNKVTEKGKDVELRCDPISGHTALYWYRQSLGQGLEFLIYFQGNSAPDKSGLPSDRFSAERTGGSVSTLTIQRTQQEDSAVYLCASSLGLVMGTDTQYFGPGTRLTVL.

CDR3 region: CASSWTGGVLYEQYF. The DNA of the CDR3 is TGCGCCAGCAGCTGGACAGGGGGAGTTTTGTACGAGCAGTACTTC. V is TRBV5-1 and J is TRBJ2-7; TRBD1 aligns across 10 bases. CDR1 and CDR2 from the germline V gene are SGHRS and YFSETQ. The ends lost 3 bases at V and 4 bases at J; junction bases unmatched: 7. There are 15 residues in the CDR3.

The chain couples TRBV19 to TRBJ1-5; D is unclear. The CDR3 has 15 amino acids. V was pared by 3 bases and J by 4 bases, with 13 bases between. The germline V gene encodes CDR1 LNHDA and CDR2 SQIVND (reference sequence). CDR3 sequence: CASSMSQLPNQPQHF. The CDR3 DNA sequence: TGTGCCAGTAGTATGAGCCAACTACCTAATCAGCCCCAGCATTTT.

This chain uses TRBV7-2 with TRBJ1-5; 7 bases map to TRBD1. Germline CDR1 SGHTA, CDR2 FQGNSA. CDR3 length equals 15 residues. V was clipped by 1 base and J by 11 bases; unmatched bases: 11. In nucleotides, the CDR3 is TGTGCCAGCAGCTTAGAGACAGGGCGTCCCGAGGCCCAGCATTTT. This codes for CASSLETGRPEAQHF.

The V gene is TRBV18, the J gene TRBJ2-6; D gene unclear. V shed 3 bases and J shed 0 bases, with 3 bases lying between them. The CDR3 spans 14 residues. From germline, CDR1 is KGHSH and CDR2 LQKENI. CDR3: CASSPRSGANVLTF. The CDR3 DNA is TGTGCCAGCTCACCTCGCTCTGGGGCCAACGTCCTGACTTTC.

The V and J genes are TRBV7-6 and TRBJ2-7, with D possibly matching TRBD2 (5 bases). CDR3 length: 14 amino acids. Between the trimmed V and J ends, which lost 5 bases and 6 bases, there was a span of 17 bases. Germline CDR1 SGHVS, CDR2 FNYEAQ. CDR3 coding DNA: TGTGCCAGCAGCCCTCTTTATCCTAGCTCCGAGCAGTACTTC. This sequence encodes CASSPLYPSSEQYF.

The chain recombines TRBV19 with TRBJ2-3; D is unclear. V was trimmed by 3 bases and J by 2 bases, leaving 12 bases between them. Germline V gene lookup returns CDR1 LNHDA and CDR2 SQIVND (reference sequence). The CDR3 contains 15 residues. CDR3 DNA sequence: TGTGCCAGTAGTATGAGGCCAGACTTCACAGATACGCAGTATTTT. Translation: CASSMRPDFTDTQYF.

The chain is built from TRBV9 and TRBJ1-5; D is ambiguous. The CDR3 sequence is 14 residues long. The V gene lost 0 bases and the J gene lost 1 base, with 5 bases spanning the gap. The germline V gene encodes CDR1 SGDLS and CDR2 YYNGEE. CDR3 sequence (DNA): TGTGCCAGCAGCGTAGGGCGGAGCAATCAGCCCCAGCATTTT. Amino acid sequence: CASSVGRSNQPQHF. The complete variable domain, with remaining parts taken from reference TRBV9 and TRBJ1-5, reads DSGVTQTPKHLITATGQRVTLRCSPRSGDLSVYWYQQSLDQGLQFLIQYYNGEERAKGNILERFSAQQFPDLHSELNLSSLELGDSALYFCASSVGRSNQPQHFGDGTRLSIL.

The genes are TRBV28 and TRBJ2-7, with a weak D call TRBD1 (6 bases). This CDR3 has 13 amino acids. Trimming removed 6 bases at V and 2 bases at J, with 11 bases between. Germline V gene lookup returns CDR1 MDHEN and CDR2 SYDVKM. The CDR3 nucleotides are TGTGCCAGCAGGGAAGACAGGCCCTACGAGCAGTACTTC. Translation gives CASREDRPYEQYF.

This chain connects TRBV19 to TRBJ2-1; 10 bases line up with TRBD2. The CDR3 has 12 amino acids. V shed 8 bases, J shed 15 bases, and the junction held 10 bases outside the gene matches. Germline values: CDR1 LNHDA, CDR2 SQIVND (reference sequence). CDR3 region: CASGSLAGVLFF. The CDR3 DNA reads as TGTGCCAGTGGCTCCCTAGCGGGAGTTCTGTTCTTC.

This chain joins TRBV5-1 and TRBJ2-7, with 8 bases matching TRBD1. The CDR3 runs to 13 residues. J lost 3 bases, V lost 4 bases, and 3 bases had no gene match. Germline values: CDR1 SGHRS, CDR2 YFSETQ. The CDR3 sequence is CASSPDRGYEQYF. DNA of the CDR3: TGCGCCAGCAGCCCCGACAGGGGCTACGAGCAGTACTTC. The variable domain in full, with the rest retrieved from reference TRBV5-1 and TRBJ2-7, is KAGVTQTPRYLIKTRGQQVTLSCSPISGHRSVSWYQQTPGQGLQFLFEYFSETQRNKGNFPGRFSGRQFSNSRSEMNVSTLELGDSALYLCASSPDRGYEQYFGPGTRLTVT.

The DNA of the CDR3 is TGTGCCAGCAGCTTGGCCGCGGGAGGGCGCTACAATGAGCAGTTCTTC. Protein sequence: CASSLAAGGRYNEQFF. This chain uses TRBV5-4 with TRBJ2-1, with 9 bases aligning to TRBD2. V dropped 0 bases and J dropped 3; count of bases not matched to a gene: 4. CDR1 and CDR2 from the germline V gene are SGHNT and YYREEE (reference sequence). This CDR3 is 16 amino acids long.

V and J are TRBV28 and TRBJ2-5, with 7 bases that match TRBD1. This CDR3 spans 16 amino acids. In germline, CDR1 is MDHEN, CDR2 SYDVKM. Unmatched junction bases numbered 10, after V lost 2 bases and J lost 4 bases. The CDR3, as DNA: TGTGCCAGCAGTTTAGCTCCGACAGGGCCAGGAGAGACCCAGTACTTC. Translating it yields CASSLAPTGPGETQYF.

The J gene is TRBJ2-4, the V gene TRBV5-5; 10 bases are shared with TRBD1. Trimming removed 4 bases from V and 6 bases from J; junction bases left unmatched: 4. Looked up from germline, CDR1 is SGHKS and CDR2 is YYEKEE (reference sequence). The CDR3 covers 14 residues. In DNA, the CDR3 is TGTGCCAGCAGCGAAAGGGACAGGGGAAACATTCAGTACTTC. Translating gives CASSERDRGNIQYF.

This rearrangement joins TRBV19 to TRBJ2-7; 7 nucleotides align to TRBD1. V dropped 5 bases and J dropped 2; count of bases not matched to a gene: 3. The CDR3 is 13 residues long. CDR1 LNHDA and CDR2 SQIVND come from the germline V gene (reference sequence). The CDR3 region has the DNA TGTGCCAGTAGTGACAGGGCCCCCTACGAGCAGTACTTC. Its protein is CASSDRAPYEQYF.

The chain's CDR3 is CASTSFLAGSHEQYF. In DNA form, the CDR3 reads TGTGCCAGCACCTCCTTTCTAGCGGGCTCTCACGAGCAGTACTTC. The chain combines TRBV6-1 with TRBJ2-7, with 8 bases identical to TRBD2. The CDR3 is 15 residues long. V shed 7 bases, J shed 5 bases, and the junction held 13 bases outside the gene matches. The V gene's germline CDR1 is MNHNS and CDR2 SASEGT.